The 21 T cell receptor beta chains given below trace back to one sample, sequenced in a study of blood T cell repertoires in COVID-19. TCRdb keeps only in-frame clones here, not all; method: immunoSEQ multiplex PCR. The data hold 250,000 or so clones, with around 88% observed a single time. Source material: peripheral blood. These receptors came from a woman in her thirties with COVID-19, enrolled during active disease.

This chain connects TRBV21-1 to TRBJ2-1; the listed D gene, TRBD1, was not tested against the DNA. TRBV21-1 is a pseudogene segment. CDR3 length: 13 residues. CDR3 residues: CASRVTGKNEQFF. CDR3 bases: TGTGCCAGCAGGGTTACAGGGAAAAATGAGCAGTTCTTC.

The genes are TRBV5-1 and TRBJ1-3; 10 nucleotides match TRBD1. Germline V gene lookup returns CDR1 SGHRS and CDR2 YFSETQ. V lost 8 bases to trimming and J lost 4 bases; unmatched junction nucleotides: 9. This CDR3 spans 15 amino acids. The CDR3 bases are TGCGCCAGTCAGATGACAGGGGGCGCCGGAAACACCATATATTTT. Encoded protein: CASQMTGGAGNTIYF.

This chain uses TRBV2 with TRBJ2-3; 8 nucleotides agree with TRBD1. The CDR3 covers 13 residues. The germline V gene has CDR1 SNHLY and CDR2 FYNNEI. J lost 3 bases, V lost 6 bases, and 2 bases had no gene match. The CDR3 coding sequence is TGTGCCAGCAGAGACAGGGGTACAGATACGCAGTATTTT. The encoded protein is CASRDRGTDTQYF.

V and J are TRBV4-2 and TRBJ2-3; D unclear. The germline V gene has CDR1 LGHNA and CDR2 YNFKEQ. The CDR3 has 15 residues. Trimming left V 0 bases short and J 1 base short, with 8 bases between. CDR3 DNA: TGTGCCAGCAGCCAAGAACGGAGTCGCACAGATACGCAGTATTTT. Translating it yields CASSQERSRTDTQYF.

The genes are TRBV7-9 and TRBJ1-2; the D is unclear. Trimming pared 2 bases from V and 6 bases from J, leaving 16 bases between. CDR1 SEHNR and CDR2 FQNEAQ come from the germline V gene (reference sequence). The CDR3 extends over 15 amino acids. The CDR3 spells CASSLTIRQGDGYTF. Here the CDR3 DNA reads TGTGCCAGCAGCTTAACAATTAGACAAGGCGATGGCTACACCTTC.

Comments on this clone: The same CDR3 is also encoded by other DNA sequences in this sample. This chain uses TRBV19 with TRBJ1-5; D may be TRBD1 (6 bases). The length of the CDR3 is 15 residues. The V end was cut by 8 bases, the J end by 2 bases, with 16 bases between. CDR1 is LNHDA, CDR2 SQIVND, per germline (reference sequence). CDR3: CASRDPGVGNQPQHF. The CDR3 DNA reads as TGTGCCAGTCGTGACCCAGGGGTTGGCAATCAGCCCCAGCATTTT.

The CDR3 coding sequence is TGTGCCAGCAGCTGGGGGCGGGTAGCGGGAGGCCCTAGCACAGATACGCAGTATTTT. As protein: CASSWGRVAGGPSTDTQYF. The chain joins TRBV7-6 to TRBJ2-3; 10 positions match TRBD2. V was clipped by 4 bases and J by 0 bases; unmatched bases: 13. The CDR3 runs 19 residues. Germline assignment: CDR1 SGHVS and CDR2 FNYEAQ.

The genes are TRBV7-2 and TRBJ2-7; 9 nucleotides align to TRBD1. This CDR3 spans 15 amino acids. Germline V gene lookup returns CDR1 SGHTA and CDR2 FQGNSA. J lost 0 bases, V lost 5 bases, and 5 bases had no gene match. The CDR3 DNA reads TGTGCCAGCAGCACGACAGGGGGAAGCTCCTACGAGCAGTACTTC. Protein sequence: CASSTTGGSSYEQYF.

CDR3 loop: CASSLGPAREQYV. CDR3 sequence (DNA): TGTGCCAGCAGCTTGGGACCTGCGAGGGAGCAGTACGTC. The chain links TRBV5-4 to TRBJ2-7; D is unclear. The germline V gene encodes CDR1 SGHNT and CDR2 YYREEE (reference sequence). CDR3 length equals 13 residues. Trimming took 0 bases from V and 7 from J, leaving 11 bases between them.

The V call is TRBV18, the J call TRBJ2-3, with D unresolved. V was shortened by 2 bases and J by 0 bases, with 24 bases between the two germline ends. This CDR3 has 20 amino acids. CDR1 and CDR2 from the germline V gene are KGHSH and LQKENI. CDR3 protein: CASSPRWSANLASSTDTQYF. The CDR3 nucleotides read TGTGCCAGCTCACCAAGGTGGAGCGCCAACCTCGCCTCTAGCACAGATACGCAGTATTTT. The whole variable domain, remainder taken from reference TRBV18 and TRBJ2-3, is NAGVMQNPRHLVRRRGQEARLRCSPMKGHSHVYWYRQLPEEGLKFMVYLQKENIIDESGMPKERFSAEFPKEGPSILRIQQVVRGDSAAYFCASSPRWSANLASSTDTQYFGPGTRLTVL.

The table lists this clone with a few counts. J is TRBJ1-5 and V is TRBV5-1, with a possible D match to TRBD1 (6 bases). V lost 0 bases and J lost 2, with 12 bases in between. The CDR3 sequence is 16 residues long. CDR1 is SGHRS, CDR2 YFSETQ, per germline. CDR3 DNA: TGCGCCAGCAGCTTGGGATCAGGGGCGGGCAATCAGCCCCAGCATTTT. It codes for CASSLGSGAGNQPQHF.

The chain joins TRBV9 to TRBJ2-6, with 9 positions matching TRBD1. Looked up from germline, CDR1 is SGDLS and CDR2 is YYNGEE. CDR3 length equals 16 residues. The trim removed 3 bases at V and 3 bases at J, leaving 4 bases unmatched. The CDR3 nucleotides read TGTGCCAGCAGCGAGGGGACAGGGTTTGGGGCCAACGTCCTGACTTTC. Protein product: CASSEGTGFGANVLTF.

V gene TRBV6-5 combines with J gene TRBJ2-7, with D possibly matching TRBD2 (7 bases). The CDR3 contains 16 residues. V was cut by 0 bases and J by 3 bases, with 15 bases left in between. Germline CDR1 and CDR2: MNHEY and SVGAGI. DNA for the CDR3: TGTGCCAGCAGTTACTCTCCCATAGGGGGGGGCTACGAGCAGTACTTC. Protein: CASSYSPIGGGYEQYF.

In DNA form, the CDR3 reads TGTGCCAGCAGCTTGTACGGTGGAAACACCATATATTTT. It specifies CASSLYGGNTIYF. The chain links TRBV5-6 to TRBJ1-3, with no clear D. This CDR3 contains 13 residues. Trimming removed 1 base at V and 3 bases at J, with 5 bases between. From germline, CDR1 is SGHDT and CDR2 YYEEEE. Complete variable domain (other parts from reference TRBV5-6 and TRBJ1-3): DAGVTQSPTHLIKTRGQQVTLRCSPKSGHDTVSWYQQALGQGPQFIFQYYEEEERQRGNFPDRFSGHQFPNYSSELNVNALLLGDSALYLCASSLYGGNTIYFGEGSWLTVV.

The gene calls are TRBV9 and TRBJ2-3; D ambiguous. Germline assignment: CDR1 SGDLS and CDR2 YYNGEE. CDR3 length equals 16 residues. V lost 0 bases, J lost 4 bases, and 15 bases lay in between. The CDR3 spells CASSVDSPAVPDTQYF. The CDR3 region has the DNA TGTGCCAGCAGCGTAGATTCCCCTGCGGTCCCAGATACGCAGTATTTT. Variable domain in full (rest from reference TRBV9 and TRBJ2-3): DSGVTQTPKHLITATGQRVTLRCSPRSGDLSVYWYQQSLDQGLQFLIQYYNGEERAKGNILERFSAQQFPDLHSELNLSSLELGDSALYFCASSVDSPAVPDTQYFGPGTRLTVL.

The chain couples TRBV7-2 to TRBJ2-7, with 10 bases identical to TRBD2. CDR1 SGHTA and CDR2 FQGNSA come from the germline V gene. The V segment lost 5 bases and the J segment 2 bases; nucleotides outside the gene matches: 9. The CDR3 consists of 16 residues. The CDR3 reads CASSTKLAGKPYEQYV. In nucleotides, the CDR3 is TGTGCCAGCAGCACCAAACTAGCGGGAAAGCCCTACGAGCAGTACGTC.

This clone was found a few times. CDR3 sequence reads: CASSQGGNFPDNEQFF. The CDR3 DNA reads as TGCGCCAGCAGCCAAGGTGGCAATTTTCCCGACAATGAGCAGTTCTTC. V gene TRBV4-3 combines with J gene TRBJ2-1; D uncertain. In germline, CDR1 is LGHNA, CDR2 YSLEER. The CDR3 length is 16 residues. Trimming took 1 base from V and 5 from J, leaving 15 bases between them.

V gene TRBV7-9 combines with J gene TRBJ2-3, with 14 bases aligning to TRBD2. The germline CDR1 and CDR2 sequences are SEHNR and FQNEAQ (reference sequence). There are 18 residues in the CDR3. J was trimmed by 5 bases and V by 5 bases; bases with no gene match: 12. For the CDR3, the DNA is TGTGCCAGCAGCAATCTCGGGACTAGCGGGAGTCGGGGAGATACGCAGTATTTT. This encodes CASSNLGTSGSRGDTQYF.

The rearrangement links TRBV7-2 to TRBJ2-2; 10 nucleotides agree with TRBD2. Germline V gene lookup returns CDR1 SGHTA and CDR2 FQGNSA. The ends lost 5 bases at V and 6 bases at J; junction bases unmatched: 6. The CDR3 sequence is 15 residues long. The CDR3 bases are TGTGCCAGCAGCGCCCTAGCGGGAGCTTCCGGGGAGCTGTTTTTT. Residues: CASSALAGASGELFF. Full variable domain (missing parts from reference TRBV7-2 and TRBJ2-2): GAGVSQSPSNKVTEKGKDVELRCDPISGHTALYWYRQSLGQGLEFLIYFQGNSAPDKSGLPSDRFSAERTGGSVSTLTIQRTQQEDSAVYLCASSALAGASGELFFGEGSRLTVL.

This clone showed up just a few times. The chain combines TRBV5-8 with TRBJ1-4, with 10 bases lining up with TRBD1. Trimming took 6 bases from V and 6 from J; bases not matched to a gene: 8. The CDR3 spans 15 residues. CDR1 and CDR2 (germline): SGHTS, YDEGEE. The DNA of the CDR3 is TGTGCCAGCACCCCGACAGGGGGCCGTGATGAAAAACTGTTTTTT. This encodes CASTPTGGRDEKLFF.

The chain is built from TRBV9 and TRBJ1-2; possibly TRBD1 for D (6 bases). V was trimmed by 3 bases and J by 0 bases, leaving 15 bases between them. Germline CDR1 is SGDLS and CDR2 is YYNGEE. The CDR3 sequence is 16 residues long. CDR3 coding DNA: TGTGCCAGCAGCGCAGATACAGGGAGATCTAACTATGGCTACACCTTC. It is translated as CASSADTGRSNYGYTF.